This TCR beta chain originates from a study of blood T cell repertoires in COVID-19. Study in general: Acute and convalescent COVID-19 specimens originated in the United States, Italy and Spain. From T cells, B-cell-depleted T cells, or PBMCs came the material, which was cDNA or gDNA.

Per the original methods: Cell counts per sample came from amplifying reference gene primers. Assay used: immunoSEQ multiplex PCR; TCRdb lists only in-frame clones, some missing. The D gene and trimming were derived from the DNA, and the V and J assignments and clone size from that table. The sample records approximately 70,000 clones, more than 85% being singletons. Germline V CDR1 and CDR2: SGHTA, FQGNSA. With 5 bases clipped from V and 4 bases from J, the junction kept 12 bases outside the gene matches. The CDR3 runs 16 residues. This clone was seen a single time. Sequencing was done on a sample of peripheral blood. This sequence was found in a man aged 70 or older with active COVID-19. The chain couples TRBV7-2 to TRBJ2-7, with TRBD2 identical over 9 bases. Here the CDR3 reads CASSRTTSGGVYEQYF. DNA for the CDR3: TGTGCCAGCAGCCGGACGACTAGCGGAGGGGTGTACGAGCAGTACTTC.